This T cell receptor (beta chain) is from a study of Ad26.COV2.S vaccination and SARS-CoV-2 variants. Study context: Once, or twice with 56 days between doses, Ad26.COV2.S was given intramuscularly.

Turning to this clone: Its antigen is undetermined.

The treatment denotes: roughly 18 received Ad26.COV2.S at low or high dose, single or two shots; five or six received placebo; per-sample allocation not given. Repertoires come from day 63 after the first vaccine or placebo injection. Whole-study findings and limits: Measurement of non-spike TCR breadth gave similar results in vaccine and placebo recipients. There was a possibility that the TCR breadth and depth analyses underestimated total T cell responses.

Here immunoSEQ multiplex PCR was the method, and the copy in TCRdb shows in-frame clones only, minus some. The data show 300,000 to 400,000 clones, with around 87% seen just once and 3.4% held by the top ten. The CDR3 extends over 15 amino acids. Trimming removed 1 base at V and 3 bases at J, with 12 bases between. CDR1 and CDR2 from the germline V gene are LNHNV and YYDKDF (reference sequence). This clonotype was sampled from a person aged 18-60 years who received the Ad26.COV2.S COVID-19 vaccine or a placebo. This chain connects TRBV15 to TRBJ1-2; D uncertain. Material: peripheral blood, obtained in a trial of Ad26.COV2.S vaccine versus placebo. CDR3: CATSRGRRDHYGYTF. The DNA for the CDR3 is TGTGCCACCAGCAGAGGCCGGAGAGATCACTATGGCTACACCTTC.